This passage covers 18 T cell receptor beta chains from one sample sequenced in a study of preoperative IRX-2 immunotherapy in early breast cancer. Described treatment: preoperative locoregional IRX-2 cytokine immunotherapy. Clones were read by immunoSEQ multiplex PCR, and TCRdb kept only the in-frame ones, dropping some. In the table there are 24,000 or so clones, approximately 95% of which are singletons. This sample comprised tumor tissue, obtained after IRX-2 immunotherapy. Receptors originate from a human donor with breast cancer.

V gene TRBV13 combines with J gene TRBJ1-1, with D perhaps TRBD1 (5 bases). The germline V gene has CDR1 PRHDT and CDR2 FYEKMQ (reference sequence). Trimming took 3 bases from V and 2 from J, leaving 10 bases between them. The CDR3 runs to 14 residues. The CDR3 DNA is TGTGCCAGCAGCTTGGGGCCCACCAACACTGAAGCTTTCTTT. Its translation: CASSLGPTNTEAFF.

The V gene is TRBV6-6, the J gene TRBJ1-5, with a possible D match to TRBD1 (6 bases). The germline V gene encodes CDR1 MNHNY and CDR2 SVGAGI (reference sequence). V lost 6 bases, J lost 2 bases, and 11 bases lay in between. CDR3 length: 14 residues. In DNA form, the CDR3 reads TGTGCCAGCAGAATCCGGACAGGCAATCAGCCCCAGCATTTT. Its translation is CASRIRTGNQPQHF.

The chain has TRBV15 and TRBJ2-7, with a possible D match to TRBD2 (5 bases). V dropped 5 bases and J dropped 5 bases, with 13 bases sitting between them. The CDR3 runs 13 residues. CDR1 and CDR2 from the germline V gene are LNHNV and YYDKDF (reference sequence). The CDR3 DNA is TGTGCCACCAGCCCGAGGGCCGGGGACGAGCAGTACTTC. The encoded protein is CATSPRAGDEQYF.

This clone was seen a single time. The CDR3 nucleotides read TGTGCCAGCAGTTTGAGGGGGCAGCCCCAGCATTTT. Protein product: CASSLRGQPQHF. The gene calls are TRBV27 and TRBJ1-5, with D perhaps matching TRBD1 (6 bases). Looked up from germline, CDR1 is MNHEY and CDR2 is SMNVEV (reference sequence). The CDR3 totals 12 residues. V gave up 3 bases and J gave up 7 bases, with 7 bases separating them.

The V and J genes are TRBV7-9 and TRBJ1-1; D unclear. The CDR3 is 13 residues long. With 5 bases removed from V and 10 bases from J, the gap between germline ends came to 17 bases. Germline loops: CDR1 SEHNR, CDR2 FQNEAQ (reference sequence). The CDR3: CASSVVEPGRAFF. DNA of the CDR3: TGTGCCAGCAGCGTGGTGGAGCCCGGTCGAGCTTTCTTT.

The chain recombines TRBV27 with TRBJ1-5; TRBD1 is a possible D gene (5 bases). CDR1 and CDR2 (germline): MNHEY, SMNVEV (reference sequence). The V and J ends lost 4 bases and 3 bases respectively, with 13 bases between them. This CDR3 contains 15 residues. The CDR3 sequence: CASSSPGRINQPQHF. CDR3 nucleotides: TGTGCCAGCAGTTCACCGGGACGGATCAATCAGCCCCAGCATTTT.

The CDR3 coding sequence is TGTGCCAGCAGCTTAACCGGGACAGGGACTAATGAAAAACTGTTTTTT. Its translation: CASSLTGTGTNEKLFF. This rearrangement joins TRBV5-6 to TRBJ1-4; 9 positions agree with TRBD1. The CDR3 loop spans 16 amino acids. Germline V CDR1 and CDR2: SGHDT, YYEEEE. V lost 2 bases, J lost 2 bases, and 4 bases stayed unmatched. Variable domain in full (rest from reference TRBV5-6 and TRBJ1-4): DAGVTQSPTHLIKTRGQQVTLRCSPKSGHDTVSWYQQALGQGPQFIFQYYEEEERQRGNFPDRFSGHQFPNYSSELNVNALLLGDSALYLCASSLTGTGTNEKLFFGSGTQLSVL.

The chain is built from TRBV19 and TRBJ1-4; no clear D gene. The V and J ends lost 9 bases and 9 bases respectively, with 20 bases between them. This CDR3 has 14 residues. Germline V CDR1 and CDR2: LNHDA, SQIVND (reference sequence). CDR3 sequence reads: CASRSELWAQKLFF. CDR3 DNA sequence: TGTGCCAGCAGATCAGAGCTCTGGGCTCAAAAACTGTTTTTT.

The chain couples TRBV7-3 to TRBJ2-3; D unclear. The length of the CDR3 is 16 residues. The V and J ends lost 2 bases and 0 bases respectively, with 12 bases between them. Germline V gene data show CDR1 as SGHTA and CDR2 as FQGTGA. Here the CDR3 reads CASSLVRTDSTDTQYF. In DNA form, the CDR3 reads TGTGCCAGCAGCTTAGTTAGGACCGACAGCACAGATACGCAGTATTTT.

J is TRBJ1-3 and V is TRBV4-3; D gene ambiguous. V lost 1 base and J lost 3, with 10 bases in between. Germline-derived CDR1 and CDR2 are LGHNA and YSLEER. The CDR3 consists of 15 residues. The CDR3 bases are TGCGCCAGCAGCCAAGGGGTGGGTGGTGGAAACACCATATATTTT. Protein product: CASSQGVGGGNTIYF.

This clone was found a few times. The gene calls are TRBV11-3 and TRBJ2-1; 14 nucleotides align to TRBD2. Germline trimming cut 1 base from V and 5 bases from J; bases unmatched to any gene: 4. CDR1 and CDR2 (germline): SGHNT, YENEEA. The CDR3 covers 17 residues. CDR3 nucleotide sequence: TGTGCCAGCAGCTTAGGGGGACTAGCGGGGGCAGACAATGAGCAGTTCTTC. Protein: CASSLGGLAGADNEQFF. Based on the CDR3 plus reference TRBV11-3 and TRBJ2-1, the full variable domain is EAGVVQSPRYKIIEKKQPVAFWCNPISGHNTLYWYLQNLGQGPELLIRYENEEAVDDSQLPKDRFSAERLKGVDSTLKIQPAELGDSAVYLCASSLGGLAGADNEQFFGPGTRLTVL.

The genes are TRBV9 and TRBJ2-2; no clear D gene. V lost 4 bases, J lost 4 bases, and 8 bases lay in between. The CDR3 sequence is 13 residues long. CDR1 is SGDLS and CDR2 is YYNGEE in the germline V gene. The CDR3 reads CASSSHITGELFF. CDR3 nucleotide sequence: TGTGCCAGCAGCTCACACATCACCGGGGAGCTGTTTTTT.

CDR3 in DNA: TGCGCCAGCAGCGGCCTCACTAGCGTCCCCTCCTACAATGAGCAGTTCTTC. Protein product: CASSGLTSVPSYNEQFF. V and J are TRBV5-1 and TRBJ2-1; 7 bases fit TRBD2. In germline, CDR1 is SGHRS, CDR2 YFSETQ. V shed 4 bases and J 0 bases; nucleotides not matched to a gene: 10. The CDR3 covers 17 residues.

This clone was seen only once. The chain has TRBV15 and TRBJ2-5; maybe TRBD2 (7 bases). Germline V gene sequence: CDR1 LNHNV, CDR2 YYDKDF (reference sequence). Trimming cost V 3 bases and J 5 bases, with 19 bases left between them. The CDR3 runs to 16 residues. The CDR3 coding sequence is TGTGCCACCAGCAGGGCCCCTAGCGGAGGGGGGGAGACCCAGTACTTC. Its translation is CATSRAPSGGGETQYF.

The CDR3 is CASSRWGNRAYEQYF. The CDR3 nucleotides read TGTGCCAGCAGCCGGTGGGGGAATCGGGCCTACGAGCAGTACTTC. The chain employs TRBV25-1 and TRBJ2-7; tentatively, D is TRBD1 or TRBD2 (5 bases each). In germline, CDR1 is MGHDK, CDR2 SYGVNS. The CDR3 runs to 15 residues. V shed 6 bases and J shed 2 bases, with 17 bases lying between them.

The chain employs TRBV2 and TRBJ2-3; D gene ambiguous. This CDR3 has 12 residues. V shed 6 bases and J shed 6 bases, with 10 bases lying between them. Per germline, CDR1 SNHLY and CDR2 FYNNEI. The CDR3 is CASRNRVDTQYF. The CDR3 DNA sequence: TGTGCCAGCAGGAACAGAGTGGATACGCAGTATTTT.

The chain has TRBV7-9 and TRBJ1-4; D not resolved. V gave up 4 bases and J gave up 7 bases, with 10 bases separating them. Germline V CDR1 and CDR2: SEHNR, FQNEAQ (reference sequence). The CDR3 runs to 13 residues. The CDR3 is CASSSVGIEKLFF. DNA for the CDR3: TGTGCCAGCAGCTCGGTAGGAATTGAAAAACTGTTTTTT.

The CDR3 reads CASSFPRGQKNIQYF. CDR3 coding DNA: TGTGCCAGCAGCTTCCCCCGGGGACAGAAAAACATTCAGTACTTC. V gene TRBV7-2 combines with J gene TRBJ2-4; 7 bases fit TRBD1. The CDR3 is made up of 15 amino acids. Germline V gene lookup returns CDR1 SGHTA and CDR2 FQGNSA. V shed 3 bases, J shed 4 bases, and the junction held 6 bases outside the gene matches.